Listed below are T cell receptor beta chains from one sample, sequenced in a study of Ad26.COV2.S vaccination and SARS-CoV-2 variants. TCRdb keeps only in-frame clones here, not all; method: immunoSEQ multiplex PCR. The data show fewer than 600,000 clones, 80% to 90% seen once. Sequenced here: peripheral blood, sampled in a trial of Ad26.COV2.S vaccine versus placebo. All receptors derive from a person aged 18-60 years who received the Ad26.COV2.S COVID-19 vaccine or a placebo. The CDR3 runs from the conserved cysteine through the conserved F or W. Fields, in order: clone size, V gene, J gene, D gene, CDR3 length, CDR3 protein, CDR3 DNA. D genes are given only for firm matches. Not every row has a clone size; where given, it reads once, few, many or a size class.

NA	TRBV11-3	TRBJ2-3	NA	15	CASSSPGLSTDTQYF	TGTGCCAGCAGCTCCCCGGGACTCAGCACAGATACGCAGTATTTT
few	TRBV6-5	TRBJ1-5	NA	13	CASSYGVNQPQHF	TGTGCCAGCAGTTACGGGGTAAATCAGCCCCAGCATTTT
NA	TRBV11-2	TRBJ1-1	NA	12	CASSLQVAEAFF	TGTGCCAGCAGCTTACAAGTGGCTGAAGCTTTCTTT
NA	TRBV6-4	TRBJ2-1	TRBD2	16	CASSDRASGDYNEQFF	TGTGCCAGCAGTGACAGGGCTAGCGGGGACTACAATGAGCAGTTCTTC
NA	TRBV11-2	TRBJ2-1	NA	15	CASSQWGETSNEQFF	TGTGCCAGCAGCCAATGGGGGGAGACCTCTAATGAGCAGTTCTTC
NA	TRBV15	TRBJ1-2	NA	15	CATSRESPGVYGYTF	TGTGCCACCAGCAGAGAGAGTCCTGGGGTTTATGGCTACACCTTC
once	TRBV11-2	TRBJ1-3	NA	14	CASSLMGVGHTIYF	TGTGCCAGCAGCTTAATGGGGGTCGGCCACACCATATATTTT
NA	TRBV7-2	TRBJ1-2	NA	17	CASSSPSWGPGGDGYTF	TGTGCCAGCAGCTCTCCTTCATGGGGACCCGGGGGGGATGGCTACACCTTC
NA	TRBV5-1	TRBJ2-1	TRBD2	18	CASKLASGRGGLNNEQFF	TGCGCCAGCAAGCTCGCGTCCGGCCGGGGAGGGCTAAACAATGAGCAGTTCTTC
many	TRBV7-2	TRBJ1-6	NA	15	CASSLVGQINSPLHF	TGTGCCAGCAGCTTAGTAGGGCAGATAAATTCACCCCTCCACTTT
once	TRBV30	TRBJ1-5	NA	13	CAWSDTSNQPQHF	TGTGCCTGGAGCGACACGAGCAATCAGCCCCAGCATTTT
NA	TRBV5-4	TRBJ2-7	TRBD1	13	CASSRDRGGEQYF	TGTGCCAGCAGCCGGGACAGGGGTGGGGAGCAGTACTTC
NA	TRBV5-4	TRBJ1-4	NA	15	CASSRGASTNEKLFF	TGTGCCAGCAGCAGAGGGGCTTCAACTAATGAAAAACTGTTTTTT
few	TRBV5-1	TRBJ2-5	TRBD2	16	CASSLRLAGGQETQYF	TGCGCCAGCAGCTTACGACTAGCGGGGGGGCAAGAGACCCAGTACTTC
NA	TRBV28	TRBJ1-6	TRBD1	16	CASSTTGTGNNSPLHF	TGTGCCAGCAGTACCACCGGGACAGGGAATAATTCACCCCTCCACTTT
NA	TRBV7-8	TRBJ2-1	TRBD2	16	CASSLKGLAGYNEQFF	TGTGCCAGCAGCTTAAAAGGTCTAGCGGGCTACAATGAGCAGTTCTTC
few	TRBV6-5	TRBJ2-6	NA	14	CASRNLSGANVLTF	TGTGCCAGCAGAAACCTCTCTGGGGCCAACGTCCTGACTTTC
NA	TRBV9	TRBJ2-1	NA	17	CASSTRWGESSYNEQFF	TGTGCCAGCAGCACCCGTTGGGGGGAGAGCTCCTACAATGAGCAGTTCTTC
NA	TRBV15	TRBJ1-1	NA	15	CATSRRLTLNTEAFF	TGTGCCACCAGCAGAAGGCTGACATTGAACACTGAAGCTTTCTTT
NA	TRBV12-3/TRBV12-4	TRBJ2-7	NA	13	CASSLGAGYEQYF	TGTGCCAGCAGTTTAGGGGCCGGCTACGAGCAGTACTTC
NA	TRBV5-1	TRBJ2-7	NA	13	CASSPTGNYEQYF	TGCGCCAGCAGCCCTACAGGGAACTACGAGCAGTACTTC
NA	TRBV9	TRBJ1-2	NA	13	CASSPRDKGSYTF	TGTGCCAGCAGCCCTCGGGACAAAGGGAGTTACACCTTC
NA	TRBV6-5	TRBJ1-2	TRBD1	15	CASSMTGKGNYGYTF	TGTGCCAGCAGTATGACAGGGAAGGGGAACTATGGCTACACCTTC
NA	TRBV5-1	TRBJ1-6	NA	14	CASSLEVSNSPLHF	TGCGCCAGCAGCTTGGAGGTCTCAAATTCACCCCTCCACTTT
NA	TRBV5-1	TRBJ2-2	NA	16	CASSLGAGQTTGELFF	TGCGCCAGCAGCTTGGGGGCCGGCCAGACCACCGGGGAGCTGTTTTTT
NA	TRBV7-8	TRBJ1-4	NA	15	CASSLPLAGNEKLFF	TGTGCCAGCAGTCTTCCCCTGGCCGGTAATGAAAAACTGTTTTTT
NA	TRBV18	TRBJ2-2	NA	15	CASSPRQGLTGELFF	TGTGCCAGCTCACCTCGGCAGGGACTCACCGGGGAGCTGTTTTTT
once	TRBV4-3	TRBJ1-2	TRBD1	14	CASSRDRGQYGYTF	TGCGCCAGCAGCCGAGACAGGGGGCAATATGGCTACACCTTC
NA	TRBV29-1	TRBJ2-7	TRBD1	14	CSGRGGTGAHEQYF	TGCAGCGGCCGAGGTGGGACAGGGGCCCACGAGCAGTACTTC
NA	TRBV11-3	TRBJ2-3	NA	13	CASKSSSTDTQYF	TGTGCCAGCAAATCTTCGAGCACAGATACGCAGTATTTT
NA	TRBV19	TRBJ2-2	TRBD1	16	CASSTGTGGGSGELFF	TGTGCCAGTAGTACTGGGACAGGGGGCGGTTCCGGGGAGCTGTTTTTT